The 5 T cell receptor beta chains in this list originate from one sample, sequenced in a study of T cell responses to AZD1222 COVID-19 vaccine. The assay was immunoSEQ multiplex PCR, and TCRdb's table has in-frame clones only and misses some. This repertoire shows 100,000 or so clones, approximately 87% found once; its top ten account for roughly 3%. Sample: peripheral blood, taken on day 0 of AZD1222 vaccination. The receptor source for this set is an adult in good health.

This chain links TRBV5-6 with TRBJ2-1; a possible D gene is TRBD2 (6 bases). The CDR3 covers 14 residues. Trimming left V 3 bases short and J 6 bases short, with 13 bases between. From germline, CDR1 is SGHDT and CDR2 YYEEEE. The CDR3 region has the DNA TGTGCCAGCAGCTGGGCGATCGGGGGCAATGAGCAGTTCTTC. Encoded protein: CASSWAIGGNEQFF.

V usage is TRBV5-1 and J usage is TRBJ1-1, with 10 bases fitting TRBD1. Germline-derived CDR1 and CDR2 are SGHRS and YFSETQ. V lost 0 bases and J lost 4; bases outside the gene matches: 3. The CDR3 is made up of 15 amino acids. CDR3: CASSLEGQGSTEAFF. The CDR3 region has the DNA TGCGCCAGCAGCTTGGAGGGACAGGGGAGCACTGAAGCTTTCTTT. Filled out from reference TRBV5-1 and TRBJ1-1, the complete variable domain reads KAGVTQTPRYLIKTRGQQVTLSCSPISGHRSVSWYQQTPGQGLQFLFEYFSETQRNKGNFPGRFSGRQFSNSRSEMNVSTLELGDSALYLCASSLEGQGSTEAFFGQGTRLTVV.

The chain is built from TRBV6-5 and TRBJ1-4; TRBD1 is a possible D gene (6 bases). Germline assignment: CDR1 MNHEY and CDR2 SVGAGI. The CDR3 contains 14 residues. V gave up 6 bases and J gave up 7 bases, with 15 bases separating them. CDR3 nucleotide sequence: TGTGCCAGCAGGCGCAGGGGCGCCACTGAAAAACTGTTTTTT. This codes for CASRRRGATEKLFF.

The chain is built from TRBV21-1 and TRBJ1-5; the table's D gene call, TRBD1, was not cross checked with the DNA. TRBV21-1 is a documented pseudogene. The CDR3 sequence is 18 residues long. The CDR3 protein is CASSNYRGLLGDNQPQHF. CDR3 nucleotides: TGTGCCAGCAGCAACTACAGGGGGCTCTTGGGGGACAATCAGCCCCAGCATTTT.

The chain combines TRBV19 with TRBJ2-7, with D uncertain. Trimming took 4 bases from V and 1 from J, leaving 20 bases between them. The CDR3 covers 17 residues. Germline V lookup: CDR1 LNHDA, CDR2 SQIVND (reference sequence). The CDR3 here is CASSTPRKGGLSYEQYF. The CDR3 DNA is TGTGCCAGTAGTACCCCCCGCAAGGGTGGCCTATCCTACGAGCAGTACTTC.